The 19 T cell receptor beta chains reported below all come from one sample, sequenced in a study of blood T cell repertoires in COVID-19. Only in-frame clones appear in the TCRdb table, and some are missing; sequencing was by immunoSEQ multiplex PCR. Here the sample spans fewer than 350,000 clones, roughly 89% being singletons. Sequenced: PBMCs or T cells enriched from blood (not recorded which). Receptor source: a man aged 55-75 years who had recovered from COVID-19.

DNA for the CDR3: TGTGCCACCAGTGACACCCGGGTCCCAAACACCGGGGAGCTGTTTTTT. Protein product: CATSDTRVPNTGELFF. The V gene is TRBV24-1, the J gene TRBJ2-2; D gene ambiguous. The germline CDR1 and CDR2 sequences are KGHDR and SFDVKD. The CDR3 contains 16 residues. Trimming pared 4 bases from V and 2 bases from J, leaving 13 bases between.

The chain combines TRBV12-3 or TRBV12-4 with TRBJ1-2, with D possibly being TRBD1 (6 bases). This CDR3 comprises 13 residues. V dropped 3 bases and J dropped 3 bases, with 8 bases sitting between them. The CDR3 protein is CASSFAGDYGYTF. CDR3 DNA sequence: TGTGCCAGCAGTTTTGCAGGGGACTATGGCTACACCTTC.

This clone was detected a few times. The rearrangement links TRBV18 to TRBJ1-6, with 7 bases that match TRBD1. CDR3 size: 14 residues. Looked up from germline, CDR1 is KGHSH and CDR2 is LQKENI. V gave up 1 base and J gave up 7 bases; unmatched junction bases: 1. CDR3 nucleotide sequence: TGTGCCAGCTCACCACAGGGGGCGAATTCACCCCTCCACTTT. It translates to CASSPQGANSPLHF.

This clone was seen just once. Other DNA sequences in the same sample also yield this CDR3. The CDR3 region is CASSSGVYGYTF. CDR3 sequence (DNA): TGTGCCAGCAGTTCGGGGGTTTATGGCTACACCTTC. This chain links TRBV28 with TRBJ1-2; possibly TRBD1 for D (5 bases). CDR1 is MDHEN, CDR2 SYDVKM, per germline. The CDR3 has 12 residues. V lost 4 bases to trimming and J lost 5 bases, with 8 bases between them.

The DNA for the CDR3 is TGCGCCAGCAGCTTGGTTCCAGGGTGGTACGAGCAGTACTTC. Its translation: CASSLVPGWYEQYF. This chain uses TRBV5-1 with TRBJ2-7, with D possibly TRBD1 on 5 matching bases. The germline CDR1 and CDR2 sequences are SGHRS and YFSETQ. The V end was cut by 0 bases, the J end by 4 bases, with 11 bases between. The CDR3 extends over 14 amino acids.

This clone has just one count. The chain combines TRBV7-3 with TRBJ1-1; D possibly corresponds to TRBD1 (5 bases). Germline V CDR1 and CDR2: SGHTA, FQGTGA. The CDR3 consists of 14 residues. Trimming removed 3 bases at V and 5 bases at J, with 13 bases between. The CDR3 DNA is TGTGCCAGCAGCTTTTCGCCAGGGCAAACTGAAGCTTTCTTT. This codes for CASSFSPGQTEAFF.

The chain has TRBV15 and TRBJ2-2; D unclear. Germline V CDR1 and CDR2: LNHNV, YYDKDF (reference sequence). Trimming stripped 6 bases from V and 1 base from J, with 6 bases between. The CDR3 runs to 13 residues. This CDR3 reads CATSRQNTGELFF. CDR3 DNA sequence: TGTGCCACCAGTAGACAGAACACCGGGGAGCTGTTTTTT.

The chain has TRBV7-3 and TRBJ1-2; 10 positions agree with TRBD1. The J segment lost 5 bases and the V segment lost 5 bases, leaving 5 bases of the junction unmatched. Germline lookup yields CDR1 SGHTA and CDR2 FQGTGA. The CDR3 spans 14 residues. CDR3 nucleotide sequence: TGTGCCAGCAGCCGCGGACAGGGGGTTTATGGCTACACCTTC. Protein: CASSRGQGVYGYTF.

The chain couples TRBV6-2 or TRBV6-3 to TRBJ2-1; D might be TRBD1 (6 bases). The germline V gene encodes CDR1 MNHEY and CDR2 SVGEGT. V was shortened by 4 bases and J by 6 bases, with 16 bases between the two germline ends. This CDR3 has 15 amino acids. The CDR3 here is CASSSYYRGSNEQFF. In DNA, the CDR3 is TGTGCCAGCAGTTCCTACTATAGGGGGAGCAATGAGCAGTTCTTC.

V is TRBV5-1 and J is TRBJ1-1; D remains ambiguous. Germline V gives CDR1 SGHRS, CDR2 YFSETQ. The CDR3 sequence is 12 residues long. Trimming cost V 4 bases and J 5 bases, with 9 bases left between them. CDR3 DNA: TGCGCCAGCAGCACGCCGGGGACTGAAGCTTTCTTT. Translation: CASSTPGTEAFF.

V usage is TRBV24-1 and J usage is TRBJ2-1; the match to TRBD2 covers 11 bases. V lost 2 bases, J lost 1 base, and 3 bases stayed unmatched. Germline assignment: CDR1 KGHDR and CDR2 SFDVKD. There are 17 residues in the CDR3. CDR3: CATSDSGLAVSYNEQFF. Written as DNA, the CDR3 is TGTGCCACCAGTGATTCGGGACTAGCGGTTTCCTACAATGAGCAGTTCTTC.

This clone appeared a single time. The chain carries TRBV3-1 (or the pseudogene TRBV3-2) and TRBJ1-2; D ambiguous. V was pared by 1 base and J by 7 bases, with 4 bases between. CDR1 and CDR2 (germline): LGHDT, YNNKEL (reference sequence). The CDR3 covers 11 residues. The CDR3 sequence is CASSQVGGYTF. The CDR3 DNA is TGTGCCAGCAGCCAAGTCGGTGGCTACACCTTC.

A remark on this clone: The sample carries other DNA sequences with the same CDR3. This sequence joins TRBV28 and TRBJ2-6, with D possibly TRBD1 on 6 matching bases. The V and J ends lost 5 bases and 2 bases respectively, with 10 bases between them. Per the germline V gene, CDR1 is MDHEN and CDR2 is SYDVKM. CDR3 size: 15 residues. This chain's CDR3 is CASSLSGAGANVLTF. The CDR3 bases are TGTGCCAGCAGTCTGTCAGGGGCTGGGGCCAACGTCCTGACTTTC.

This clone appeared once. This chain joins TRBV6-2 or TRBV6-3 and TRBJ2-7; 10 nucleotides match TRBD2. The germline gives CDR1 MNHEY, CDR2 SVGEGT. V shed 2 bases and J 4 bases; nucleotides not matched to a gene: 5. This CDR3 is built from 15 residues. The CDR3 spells CASSYTLAGEYEQYF. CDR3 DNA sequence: TGTGCCAGCAGTTACACTCTAGCGGGAGAGTACGAGCAGTACTTC.

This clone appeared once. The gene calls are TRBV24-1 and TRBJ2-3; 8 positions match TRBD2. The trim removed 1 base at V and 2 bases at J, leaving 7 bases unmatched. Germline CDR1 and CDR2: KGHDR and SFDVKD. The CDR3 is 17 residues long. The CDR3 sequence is CATSDLSASGFTDTQYF. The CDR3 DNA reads TGTGCCACCAGTGATTTATCGGCTAGCGGGTTCACAGATACGCAGTATTTT.

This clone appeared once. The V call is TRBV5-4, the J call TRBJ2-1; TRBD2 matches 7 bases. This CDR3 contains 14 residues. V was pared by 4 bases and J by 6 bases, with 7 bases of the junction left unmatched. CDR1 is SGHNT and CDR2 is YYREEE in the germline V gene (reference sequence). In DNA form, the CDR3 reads TGTGCCAGCAGCCATCAGCGGACTAGCAATGAGCAGTTCTTC. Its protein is CASSHQRTSNEQFF.

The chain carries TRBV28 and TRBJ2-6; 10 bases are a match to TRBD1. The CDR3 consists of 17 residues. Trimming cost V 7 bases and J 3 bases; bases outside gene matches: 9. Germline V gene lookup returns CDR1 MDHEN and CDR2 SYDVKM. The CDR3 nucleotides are TGTGCCAGCACCCAGGGACAGGGGAAGGGTGGGGCCAACGTCCTGACTTTC. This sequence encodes CASTQGQGKGGANVLTF.

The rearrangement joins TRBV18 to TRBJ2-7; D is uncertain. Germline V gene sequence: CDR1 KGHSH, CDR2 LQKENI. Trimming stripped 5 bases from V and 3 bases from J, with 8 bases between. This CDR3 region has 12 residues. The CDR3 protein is CASSTTNYEQYF. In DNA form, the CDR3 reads TGTGCCAGCTCAACGACAAACTACGAGCAGTACTTC.

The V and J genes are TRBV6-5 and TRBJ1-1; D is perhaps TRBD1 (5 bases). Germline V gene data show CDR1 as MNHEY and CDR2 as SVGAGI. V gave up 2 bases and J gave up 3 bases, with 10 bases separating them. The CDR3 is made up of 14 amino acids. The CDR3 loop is CASSYGGGDTEAFF. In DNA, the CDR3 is TGTGCCAGCAGTTACGGGGGAGGAGACACTGAAGCTTTCTTT.